A selection of T cell receptor beta chains follows, all from one sample in a study of beta chain features in type 1 diabetes. Data came from immunoSEQ multiplex PCR; TCRdb stores just in-frame clones and leaves some out. Among more than 250,000 clones, about 20% were seen once, and the ten largest hold less than 0.03%. What was sequenced was naive CD4+ T cells from blood. These receptors all stem from a woman aged 40-49 years with type 1 diabetes. Each CDR3 is given with its conserved first and last residue. The D gene is left open where the match is weak. Expanded clones get a size class; other rows say once, few or many, or leave the size out.

abundance	j_gene	d_gene	v_gene	CDR3nt	CDR3aa
-	TRBJ1-2	-	TRBV5-6	TGTGCCAGCAGCTTGGGACAGTTAGGCTACACCTTC	CASSLGQLGYTF
few	TRBJ2-7	-	TRBV7-2	TGTGCCAGCAGCTTAGATTGGCGCGGGGCCTACGAGCAGTACTTC	CASSLDWRGAYEQYF
few	TRBJ2-2	TRBD2	TRBV18	TGTGCCAGCTCACCAACGGGAGCGGGGGACACCGGGGAGCTGTTTTTT	CASSPTGAGDTGELFF
few	TRBJ2-5	TRBD2	TRBV19	TGTGCCAGTAGAAGGGGACTAGCGGGAGTAGGAGAGACCCAGTACTTC	CASRRGLAGVGETQYF
-	TRBJ2-5	-	TRBV15	TGTGCCACCAGCAGAGATCAGGGGAATCAAGAGACCCAGTACTTC	CATSRDQGNQETQYF
few	TRBJ1-4	-	TRBV2	TGTGCCAGCAGTGATGGCGGGAGCAGTGAAAAACTGTTTTTT	CASSDGGSSEKLFF
-	TRBJ2-7	-	TRBV7-9	TGTGCCAGCAGCACTGGACAGCCCTACGAGCAGTACTTC	CASSTGQPYEQYF
few	TRBJ2-7	-	TRBV29-1	TGCAGCGTTGGAAAACAGGGCCGCTCCTACGAGCAGTACTTC	CSVGKQGRSYEQYF
-	TRBJ1-1	TRBD1	TRBV10-3	TGTGCCATCAGTGCAGGGGGCAAGGACACTGAAGCTTTCTTT	CAISAGGKDTEAFF
few	TRBJ2-3	TRBD2	TRBV7-8	TGTGCCAGCAGCTTCTACCTTAGCGGGAGGGGATCAGATACGCAGTATTTT	CASSFYLSGRGSDTQYF
-	TRBJ2-6	-	TRBV4-3	TGCGCCAGCAGCCAAGATAGGGGCCGGCCCTCTGGGGCCAACGTCCTGACTTTC	CASSQDRGRPSGANVLTF
few	TRBJ2-7	TRBD1	TRBV28	TGTGCCAGCAGTTCATCCGGGACAGGCCTGTACGAGCAGTACTTC	CASSSSGTGLYEQYF
few	TRBJ2-1	TRBD1	TRBV30	TGTGCCTGGAGTACCCCGGACTCGACAGGGATCAATGAGCAGTTCTTC	CAWSTPDSTGINEQFF
-	TRBJ1-2	-	TRBV28	TGTGCCAGCAGTCACAGGGAACGCTATGGCTACACCTTC	CASSHRERYGYTF
few	TRBJ2-5	-	TRBV5-1	TGCGCCAGCAGGGACAGTCAAGAGACCCAGTACTTC	CASRDSQETQYF
-	TRBJ1-5	-	TRBV7-3	TGTGCCAGCAGCTCGGACAGAGATCAGCCCCAGCATTTT	CASSSDRDQPQHF
-	TRBJ2-6	-	TRBV18	TGTGCCAGCTCACCACGAGCGCCGCCATTCTCTGGGGCCAACGTCCTGACTTTC	CASSPRAPPFSGANVLTF
-	TRBJ2-5	TRBD1	TRBV4-1	TGCGCCAGCAGCCAAGGGTGGGGGACAGGGGGCGTACGACAAGGGACCCAGTACTTC	CASSQGWGTGGVRQGTQYF
-	TRBJ2-5	TRBD2	TRBV5-1	TGCGCCAGCAGCACTCAGGGACTAGCGGGACAAGAGACCCAGTACTTC	CASSTQGLAGQETQYF
-	TRBJ2-5	TRBD1	TRBV5-4	TGTGCCAGCAGCTTGATACAGGGGGCAGGCGAGACCCAGTACTTC	CASSLIQGAGETQYF